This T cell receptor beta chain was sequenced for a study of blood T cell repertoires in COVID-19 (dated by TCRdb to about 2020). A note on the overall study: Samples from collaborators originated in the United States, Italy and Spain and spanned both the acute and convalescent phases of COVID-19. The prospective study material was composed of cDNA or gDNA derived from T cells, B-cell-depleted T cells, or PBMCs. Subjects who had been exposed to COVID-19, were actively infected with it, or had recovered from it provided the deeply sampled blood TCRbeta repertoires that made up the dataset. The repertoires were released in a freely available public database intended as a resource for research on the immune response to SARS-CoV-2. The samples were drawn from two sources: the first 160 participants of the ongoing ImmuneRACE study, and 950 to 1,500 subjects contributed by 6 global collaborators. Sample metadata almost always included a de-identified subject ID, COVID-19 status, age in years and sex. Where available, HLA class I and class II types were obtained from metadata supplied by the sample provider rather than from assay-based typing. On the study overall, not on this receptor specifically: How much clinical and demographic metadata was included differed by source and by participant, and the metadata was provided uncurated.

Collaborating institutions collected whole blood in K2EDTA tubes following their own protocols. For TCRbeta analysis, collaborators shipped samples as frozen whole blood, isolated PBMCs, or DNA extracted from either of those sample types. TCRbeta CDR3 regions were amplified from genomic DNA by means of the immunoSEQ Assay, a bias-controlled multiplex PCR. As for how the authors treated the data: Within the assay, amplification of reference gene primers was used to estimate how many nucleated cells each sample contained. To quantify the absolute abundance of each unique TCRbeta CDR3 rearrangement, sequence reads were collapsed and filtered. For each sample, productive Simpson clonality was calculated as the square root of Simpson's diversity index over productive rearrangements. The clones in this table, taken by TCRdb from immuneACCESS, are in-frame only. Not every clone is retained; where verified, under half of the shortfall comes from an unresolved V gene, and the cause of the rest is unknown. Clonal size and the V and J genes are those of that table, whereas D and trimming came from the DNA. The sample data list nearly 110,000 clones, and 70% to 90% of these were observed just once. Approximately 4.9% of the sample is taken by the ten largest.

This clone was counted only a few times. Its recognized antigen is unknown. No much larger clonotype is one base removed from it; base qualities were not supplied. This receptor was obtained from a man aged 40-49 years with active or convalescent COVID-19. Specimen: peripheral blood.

For the CDR3, the sequence is CASSGRTGVYGYTF. DNA sequence: TGTGCCAGCAGCGGGCGGACAGGGGTCTATGGCTACACCTTC. Recombination linked TRBV13 to TRBJ1-2; TRBD1 fits 9 bases in the junction. The CDR3 contains 14 residues, cysteine and phenylalanine counted. The retained sequence is limited to the CDR3, 42 bases, with the frame set at the first base. Taken from the germline V gene (reference sequence), the CDR1 and CDR2 loops are PRHDT and FYEKMQ. Germline trimming amounts to 5 bases on V and 4 bases on J, with 5 as the count of junction bases outside the gene matches.